The source of this T cell receptor (beta chain) is a study of T cells in localized non-small cell lung cancer. Assay: immunoSEQ multiplex PCR; the TCRdb copy retains only in-frame clones and omits some. This table has thousands of clones, roughly 25% appearing once. Germline lookup yields CDR1 SGHNT and CDR2 YENEEA. V was cut by 5 bases and J by 2 bases, with 13 bases left in between. This CDR3 contains 14 residues. By proportion, this clone is medium-sized. The chain couples TRBV11-3 to TRBJ2-7; either TRBD1 or TRBD2 may supply D (5 bases each). This receptor was obtained from a female donor of 60 years or more with stage I lung adenocarcinoma. The sequences come from lung tumor tissue, collected before any cancer treatment. This CDR3 reads CASSHGAEPYEQYF. The CDR3 DNA follows: TGTGCCAGCAGCCACGGGGCAGAGCCCTACGAGCAGTACTTC. The whole variable domain, filled in from reference TRBV11-3 and TRBJ2-7, reads EAGVVQSPRYKIIEKKQPVAFWCNPISGHNTLYWYLQNLGQGPELLIRYENEEAVDDSQLPKDRFSAERLKGVDSTLKIQPAELGDSAVYLCASSHGAEPYEQYFGPGTRLTVT.